Listed here are 3 T cell receptor beta chains from one sample, sequenced in a study of blood T cell repertoires in COVID-19. The repertoire was sequenced with immunoSEQ multiplex PCR; TCRdb's copy has only in-frame clones and lacks some. The profile covers some 260,000 clones, with approximately 89% appearing a single time and about a tenth taken by the ten largest. The specimen was peripheral blood. The source is a woman in her 70s with COVID-19, enrolled during active disease.

The chain joins TRBV3-1 (or the pseudogene TRBV3-2) to TRBJ2-5, with 11 bases fitting TRBD1. V lost 4 bases to trimming and J lost 5 bases; unmatched junction nucleotides: 9. The CDR3 runs 16 residues. Germline V gene sequence: CDR1 LGHDT, CDR2 YNNKEL (reference sequence). CDR3 nucleotides: TGTGCCAGCAGCCGGACCGGGACAGGGGGAGGGGAGACCCAGTACTTC. Translation gives CASSRTGTGGGETQYF.

The genes are TRBV6-5 and TRBJ2-5, with 13 positions matching TRBD2. CDR3 length: 15 residues. Germline-derived CDR1 and CDR2 are MNHEY and SVGAGI. V shed 6 bases and J 5 bases; nucleotides not matched to a gene: 6. CDR3 protein: CASRRLAGGLETQYF. CDR3 DNA: TGTGCCAGCAGGAGACTAGCGGGAGGTCTTGAGACCCAGTACTTC.

The DNA of the CDR3 is TGTGCCAGCAGTTATCTGGCAGGATCCTACGAGCAGTACTTC. This encodes CASSYLAGSYEQYF. The chain carries TRBV6-2 or TRBV6-3 and TRBJ2-7; D call uncertain. V lost 3 bases and J 1 base, leaving 10 bases between the germline ends. Germline values: CDR1 MNHEY, CDR2 SVGEGT. The CDR3 is 14 residues long.